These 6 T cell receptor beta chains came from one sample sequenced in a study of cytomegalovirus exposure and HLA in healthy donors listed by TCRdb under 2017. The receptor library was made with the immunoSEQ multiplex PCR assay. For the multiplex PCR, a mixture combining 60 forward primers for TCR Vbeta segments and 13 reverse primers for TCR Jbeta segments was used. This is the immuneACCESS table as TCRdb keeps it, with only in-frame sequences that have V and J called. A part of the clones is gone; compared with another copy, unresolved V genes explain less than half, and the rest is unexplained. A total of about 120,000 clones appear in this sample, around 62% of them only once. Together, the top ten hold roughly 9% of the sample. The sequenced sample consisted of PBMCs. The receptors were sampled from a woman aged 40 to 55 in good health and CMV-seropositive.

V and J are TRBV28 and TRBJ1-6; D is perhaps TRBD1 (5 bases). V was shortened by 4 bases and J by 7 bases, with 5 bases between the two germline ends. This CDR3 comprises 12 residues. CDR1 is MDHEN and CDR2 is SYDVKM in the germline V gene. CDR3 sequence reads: CASSYRNSPLHF. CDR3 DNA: TGTGCCAGCAGTTACAGGAATTCACCCCTCCACTTT.

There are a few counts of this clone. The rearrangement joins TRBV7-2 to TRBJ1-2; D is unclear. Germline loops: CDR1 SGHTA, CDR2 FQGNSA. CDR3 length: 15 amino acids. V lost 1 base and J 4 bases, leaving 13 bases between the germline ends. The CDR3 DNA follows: TGTGCCAGCAGCTTAGATTCACCAGATGGCTATGGCTACACCTTC. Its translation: CASSLDSPDGYGYTF.

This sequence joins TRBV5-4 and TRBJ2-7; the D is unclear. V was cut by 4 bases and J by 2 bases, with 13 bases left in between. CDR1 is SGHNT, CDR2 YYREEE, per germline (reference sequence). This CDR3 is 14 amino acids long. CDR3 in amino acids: CASSPGSVPYEQYF. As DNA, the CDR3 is TGTGCCAGCAGCCCCGGGTCAGTTCCCTACGAGCAGTACTTC.

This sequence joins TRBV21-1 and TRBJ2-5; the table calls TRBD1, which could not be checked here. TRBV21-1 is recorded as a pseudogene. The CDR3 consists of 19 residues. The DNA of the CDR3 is TGTGCCAGCAGCAAAAGATTAAAAAGGGCAGGGGAATTCCAAGAGACCCAGTACTTC. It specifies CASSKRLKRAGEFQETQYF.

The CDR3 DNA reads TGTGCCAGCAGCGCAGCGGCGGGAGCCTACAATGAGCAGTTCTTC. Its translation: CASSAAAGAYNEQFF. V gene TRBV7-3 combines with J gene TRBJ2-1; 7 bases line up with TRBD2. Germline loops: CDR1 SGHTA, CDR2 FQGTGA. The J segment lost 2 bases and the V segment lost 5 bases, leaving 6 bases of the junction unmatched. The CDR3 covers 15 residues.

The CDR3 loop reads CASSLYVGSSGRAYEQYF. The CDR3, as DNA: TGTGCCAGCAGCTTGTATGTCGGGTCTAGCGGGAGGGCTTACGAGCAGTACTTC. This rearrangement joins TRBV7-2 to TRBJ2-7; 12 nucleotides match TRBD2. V lost 3 bases, J lost 4 bases, and 13 bases stayed unmatched. From germline, CDR1 is SGHTA and CDR2 FQGNSA. CDR3 size: 18 residues. Full variable domain (outside the CDR3, taken from reference TRBV7-2 and TRBJ2-7): GAGVSQSPSNKVTEKGKDVELRCDPISGHTALYWYRQSLGQGLEFLIYFQGNSAPDKSGLPSDRFSAERTGGSVSTLTIQRTQQEDSAVYLCASSLYVGSSGRAYEQYFGPGTRLTVT.